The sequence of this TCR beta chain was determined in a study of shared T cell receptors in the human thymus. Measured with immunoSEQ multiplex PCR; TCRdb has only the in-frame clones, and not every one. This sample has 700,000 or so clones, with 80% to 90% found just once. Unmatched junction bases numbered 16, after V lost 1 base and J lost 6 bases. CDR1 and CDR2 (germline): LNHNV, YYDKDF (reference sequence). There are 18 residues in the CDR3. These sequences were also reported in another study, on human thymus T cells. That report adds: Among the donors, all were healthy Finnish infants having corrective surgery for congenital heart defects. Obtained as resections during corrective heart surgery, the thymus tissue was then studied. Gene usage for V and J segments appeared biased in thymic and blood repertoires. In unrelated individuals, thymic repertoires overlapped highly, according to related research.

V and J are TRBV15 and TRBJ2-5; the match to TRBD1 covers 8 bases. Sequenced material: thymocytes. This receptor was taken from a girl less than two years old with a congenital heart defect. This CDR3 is CATSRVEGFQGAGKTQYF. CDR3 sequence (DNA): TGTGCCACCAGCAGAGTAGAGGGTTTCCAGGGGGCCGGGAAGACCCAGTACTTC. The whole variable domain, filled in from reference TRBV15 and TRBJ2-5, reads DAMVIQNPRYQVTQFGKPVTLSCSQTLNHNVMYWYQQKSSQAPKLLFHYYDKDFNNEADTPDNFQSRRPNTSFCFLDIRSPGLGDTAMYLCATSRVEGFQGAGKTQYFGPGTRLLVL.